This record concerns one T cell receptor beta chain sequence. This record belongs to a study of blood T cell repertoires in COVID-19. Study information: Sites in the United States, Italy and Spain provided acute and convalescent COVID-19 samples. Sample material is recorded as cDNA or gDNA derived from T cells, B-cell-depleted T cells, or PBMCs.

The Seattle patients, enrolled during active infection, were followed longitudinally. Sequencing was performed with immunoSEQ multiplex PCR; in TCRdb, only in-frame clones are kept and a portion is missing. The sample holds 220,000 or so clones; about 81% are singletons and the top ten take 7% to 10%. CDR3 length: 17 residues. Sequencing was carried out using peripheral blood. The source of this sequence is a woman of 80 years or more with COVID-19, enrolled during active disease. This sequence joins TRBV21-1 and TRBJ2-7; the table's D call TRBD1 went unverified against the DNA. TRBV21-1 is labeled a pseudogene. CDR3 coding DNA: TGTGCCAGCAGCAAAGGTCATCCAGGGAAACAGCTATACGAGCAGTACTTC. Residues: CASSKGHPGKQLYEQYF.